The 22 T cell receptor beta chains below were found in one sample sequenced in a study of OX40 agonist ivuxolimab in advanced cancers. Clones were sequenced by immunoSEQ multiplex PCR, and TCRdb holds only the in-frame ones, with some missing. The data hold roughly 66,000 clones, with roughly four fifths observed a single time. Specimen: CD4+ or CD8+ T cells sorted from blood, collected in a trial of the OX40 agonist ivuxolimab. These receptors all stem from an adult with an advanced solid tumor such as melanoma, head and neck, liver or kidney cancer.

The rearrangement links TRBV7-2 to TRBJ2-3; 16 bases map to TRBD2. CDR1 is SGHTA and CDR2 is FQGNSA in the germline V gene. Trimming removed 1 base from V and 6 bases from J; junction bases left unmatched: 7. The CDR3 consists of 18 residues. DNA for the CDR3: TGTGCCAGCAGCTTAGACCCGGGACTAGCGGGAGGGCAGGATACGCAGTATTTT. This translates into CASSLDPGLAGGQDTQYF.

In this sample, this clone turned up once. This rearrangement joins TRBV27 to TRBJ1-1; D is unclear. The CDR3 has 17 amino acids. The V gene's germline CDR1 is MNHEY and CDR2 SMNVEV (reference sequence). V was clipped by 0 bases and J by 1 base, with 15 bases between them. The CDR3 loop reads CASSLSPRGTKNTEAFF. Here the CDR3 DNA reads TGTGCCAGCAGTTTATCCCCCAGAGGAACCAAGAACACTGAAGCTTTCTTT.

CDR3 residues: CASSEGAVVDEQFF. In nucleotides, the CDR3 is TGTGCCAGCAGTGAGGGGGCCGTTGTAGATGAGCAGTTCTTC. The rearrangement joins TRBV6-1 to TRBJ2-1; D might be TRBD1 (6 bases). V was shortened by 3 bases and J by 8 bases, with 14 bases between the two germline ends. Germline-derived CDR1 and CDR2 are MNHNS and SASEGT. The length of the CDR3 is 14 residues.

The V call is TRBV29-1, the J call TRBJ2-5; TRBD1 might be the D (6 bases). V lost 8 bases and J lost 3, with 13 bases in between. Per the germline V gene, CDR1 is SQVTM and CDR2 is ANQGSEA. The CDR3 length is 12 residues. The CDR3 DNA is TGCAGCACGAGGACAGACAAAGAGACCCAGTACTTC. Amino acid sequence: CSTRTDKETQYF.

The chain uses TRBV5-1 and TRBJ2-7, with 11 bases matching TRBD1. CDR3 length: 15 residues. Germline CDR1 is SGHRS and CDR2 is YFSETQ. V lost 3 bases, J lost 4 bases, and 6 bases stayed unmatched. CDR3 residues: CASSSGQGAGYEQYF. The CDR3 DNA sequence: TGCGCCAGCAGCTCCGGACAGGGGGCGGGTTACGAGCAGTACTTC.

The chain combines TRBV9 with TRBJ2-2; 9 nucleotides match TRBD2. V gave up 0 bases and J gave up 0 bases; unmatched junction bases: 6. The CDR3 contains 18 residues. The germline gives CDR1 SGDLS, CDR2 YYNGEE. The CDR3 here is CASSVEGLASPNTGELFF. The CDR3 DNA is TGTGCCAGCAGCGTAGAGGGACTAGCATCCCCGAACACCGGGGAGCTGTTTTTT.

This clone is a singleton in its sample. The chain has TRBV11-3 and TRBJ2-3, with a weak D call TRBD2 (7 bases). In germline, CDR1 is SGHNT, CDR2 YENEEA. V was clipped by 5 bases and J by 2 bases, with 23 bases between them. The CDR3 covers 18 residues. The CDR3 sequence: CASSQGRAQEGYTDTQYF. CDR3 nucleotide sequence: TGTGCCAGCAGCCAGGGGAGGGCCCAGGAAGGGTACACAGATACGCAGTATTTT.

The rearrangement links TRBV7-2 to TRBJ2-2; 10 nucleotides match TRBD1. This CDR3 has 13 amino acids. The trim removed 5 bases at V and 9 bases at J, leaving 3 bases unmatched. The germline V gene has CDR1 SGHTA and CDR2 FQGNSA. DNA of the CDR3: TGTGCCAGCAGCCAGACAGGGGGCCGGGAGCTGTTTTTT. Translated, it gives CASSQTGGRELFF.

This chain uses TRBV6-1 with TRBJ1-3; D is ambiguous. This CDR3 contains 15 residues. V lost 3 bases to trimming and J lost 4 bases, with 13 bases between them. In germline, CDR1 is MNHNS, CDR2 SASEGT. CDR3 in DNA: TGTGCCAGCAGTGAGGGCAGGCTTCGCGGAAACACCATATATTTT. Translated: CASSEGRLRGNTIYF.

J is TRBJ1-1 and V is TRBV7-8; no firm D call. The CDR3 covers 11 residues. V shed 5 bases and J shed 1 base, with 2 bases lying between them. Germline V gene sequence: CDR1 SGHVS, CDR2 FQNEAQ. CDR3 amino acids: CASSTNTEAFF. Here the CDR3 DNA reads TGTGCCAGCAGCACGAACACTGAAGCTTTCTTT.

This clone has just one count. CDR3 bases: TGTGCCAGCAGCTTTGGGGCGGGTGAAGCTTTCTTT. Amino acid sequence: CASSFGAGEAFF. The chain links TRBV7-9 to TRBJ1-1; possible D gene TRBD1, 5 bases. The CDR3 consists of 12 residues. CDR1 and CDR2 from the germline V gene are SEHNR and FQNEAQ (reference sequence). Trimming shortened V by 3 bases and J by 7 bases, and 9 bases separated the two germline ends.

The CDR3 here is CASSLTAPSAKNIQYF. CDR3 nucleotides: TGTGCCAGCAGCTTAACAGCGCCATCAGCCAAAAACATTCAGTACTTC. The chain links TRBV7-8 to TRBJ2-4; D uncertain. Germline values: CDR1 SGHVS, CDR2 FQNEAQ. V was pared by 2 bases and J by 0 bases, with 11 bases between. The CDR3 is 16 residues long.

The chain combines TRBV30 with TRBJ2-2; TRBD1 aligns across 11 bases. The V segment lost 5 bases and the J segment 6 bases; nucleotides outside the gene matches: 14. The germline V gene encodes CDR1 GTSNPN and CDR2 SVGIG (reference sequence). The CDR3 spans 17 residues. The CDR3 DNA reads as TGTGCCTGGTCCAATGAAGCGGGACAGGGGGTCGCCGGGGAGCTGTTTTTT. It yields the protein CAWSNEAGQGVAGELFF.

This sequence joins TRBV11-2 and TRBJ2-2; the D gene could be TRBD1 or TRBD2 (6 bases each). With 2 bases removed from V and 5 bases from J, the gap between germline ends came to 21 bases. The CDR3 consists of 18 residues. Germline CDR1 SGHAT, CDR2 FQNNGV. CDR3 DNA: TGTGCCAGCAGCTTACCCCGAGGGGGGTTCGGTTATACCGGGGAGCTGTTTTTT. Its translation is CASSLPRGGFGYTGELFF.

This rearrangement joins TRBV5-4 to TRBJ2-3; unclear D gene. Germline V gene sequence: CDR1 SGHNT, CDR2 YYREEE (reference sequence). Trimming stripped 4 bases from V and 3 bases from J, with 9 bases between. This CDR3 is 13 amino acids long. CDR3 loop: CASSDSGTDTQYF. CDR3 nucleotides: TGTGCCAGCAGCGATAGTGGTACAGATACGCAGTATTTT. The variable domain in full, completed from reference TRBV5-4 and TRBJ2-3, reads ETGVTQSPTHLIKTRGQQVTLRCSSQSGHNTVSWYQQALGQGPQFIFQYYREEENGRGNFPPRFSGLQFPNYSSELNVNALELDDSALYLCASSDSGTDTQYFGPGTRLTVL.

The chain has TRBV7-8 and TRBJ2-3; no clear D. Germline V gene sequence: CDR1 SGHVS, CDR2 FQNEAQ. The V end was cut by 8 bases, the J end by 0 bases, with 3 bases between. This CDR3 region has 11 residues. The CDR3: CASDSTDTQYF. The CDR3 coding sequence is TGTGCCAGCGATAGCACAGATACGCAGTATTTT. Filled out from reference TRBV7-8 and TRBJ2-3, the complete variable domain reads GAGVSQSPRYKVAKRGQDVALRCDPISGHVSLFWYQQALGQGPEFLTYFQNEAQLDKSGLPSDRFFAERPEGSVSTLKIQRTQQEDSAVYLCASDSTDTQYFGPGTRLTVL.

This clone was detected once. The V call is TRBV6-5, the J call TRBJ2-4, with 10 bases matching TRBD2. CDR3 length: 16 amino acids. V trimming: 4 bases; J trimming: 1 base; junction bases outside the gene matches: 4. Germline-derived CDR1 and CDR2 are MNHEY and SVGAGI. The CDR3 loop reads CASSSSGRGAKNIQYF. In DNA form, the CDR3 reads TGTGCCAGCAGTTCTAGCGGGAGAGGGGCCAAAAACATTCAGTACTTC.

The chain employs TRBV28 and TRBJ2-1, with 12 bases fitting TRBD2. Trimming took 2 bases from V and 15 from J; bases not matched to a gene: 14. The CDR3 runs to 16 residues. Germline assignment: CDR1 MDHEN and CDR2 SYDVKM. The chain's CDR3 is CASSLSLAGGSLRAFF. The DNA of the CDR3 is TGTGCCAGCAGTTTAAGCCTAGCGGGAGGGTCTCTTCGTGCGTTCTTC. Looking up the rest from reference TRBV28 and TRBJ2-1 gives the full variable domain: DVKVTQSSRYLVKRTGEKVFLECVQDMDHENMFWYRQDPGLGLRLIYFSYDVKMKEKGDIPEGYSVSREKKERFSLILESASTNQTSMYLCASSLSLAGGSLRAFFGPGTRLTVL.

The J gene is TRBJ2-3, the V gene TRBV18; TRBD1 agrees at 8 bases. Germline V lookup: CDR1 KGHSH, CDR2 LQKENI. The CDR3 sequence is 16 residues long. With V trimmed by 3 bases and J by 6 bases, 11 bases remained unmatched. DNA for the CDR3: TGTGCCAGCTCACCCCTCGGACAGGGCGACATGGATACGCAGTATTTT. Amino acid sequence: CASSPLGQGDMDTQYF.

The chain recombines TRBV6-1 with TRBJ1-5; weak D call: TRBD1 (6 bases). Deletions cut 6 bases from V and 5 bases from J, with 14 bases between. CDR1 is MNHNS, CDR2 SASEGT, per germline. CDR3 size: 14 residues. This chain's CDR3 is CASRGTGIHQPQHF. The CDR3 coding sequence is TGTGCCAGCAGGGGTACAGGGATTCATCAGCCCCAGCATTTT.

The chain couples TRBV18 to TRBJ2-1, with D tentatively TRBD1 (5 bases). The CDR3 runs 14 residues. The germline gives CDR1 KGHSH, CDR2 LQKENI. V lost 3 bases to trimming and J lost 2 bases, with 8 bases between them. CDR3 sequence (DNA): TGTGCCAGCTCACCCTGGGGCACCTACAATGAGCAGTTCTTC. This gives the protein CASSPWGTYNEQFF.

V gene TRBV28 combines with J gene TRBJ2-1; 12 bases are shared with TRBD2. The trim removed 5 bases at V and 0 bases at J, leaving 2 bases unmatched. CDR1 MDHEN and CDR2 SYDVKM come from the germline V gene. The CDR3 is 16 amino acids. In DNA, the CDR3 is TGTGCCAGCAGTAGGACTAGCGGGAACTCCTACAATGAGCAGTTCTTC. This encodes CASSRTSGNSYNEQFF.